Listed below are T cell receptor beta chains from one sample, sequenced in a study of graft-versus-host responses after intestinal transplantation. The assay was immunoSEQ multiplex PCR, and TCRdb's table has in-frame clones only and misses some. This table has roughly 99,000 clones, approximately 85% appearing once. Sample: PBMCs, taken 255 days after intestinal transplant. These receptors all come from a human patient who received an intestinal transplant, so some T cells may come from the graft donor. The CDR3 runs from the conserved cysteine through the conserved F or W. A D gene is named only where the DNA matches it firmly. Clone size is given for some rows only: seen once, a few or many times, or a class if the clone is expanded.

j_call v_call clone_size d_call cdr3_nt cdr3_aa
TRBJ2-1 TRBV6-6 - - TGTGCCAGCAGTTACTCGGGGTCCTCCTACAATGAGCAGTTCTTC CASSYSGSSYNEQFF
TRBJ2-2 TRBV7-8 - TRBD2 TGTGCCAGCAGCTTAGCTGGGACTAGCGCCTTTGAAACCGGGGAGCTGTTTTTT CASSLAGTSAFETGELFF
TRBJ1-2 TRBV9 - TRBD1 TGTGCCAGCAGCGCCATCCGACAGGGAACTAACTATGGCTACACCTTC CASSAIRQGTNYGYTF
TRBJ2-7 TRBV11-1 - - TGTGCCAGCAGCCCCGGGGACCGACTACCCTACGAGCAGTACTTC CASSPGDRLPYEQYF
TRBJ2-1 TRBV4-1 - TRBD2 TGCGCCAGCAGCGCTAGCGGGACCTACTACAATGAGCAGTTCTTC CASSASGTYYNEQFF
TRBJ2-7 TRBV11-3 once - TGTGCCAGCAGCTTAGATCTAGGATACGAGCAGTACTTC CASSLDLGYEQYF
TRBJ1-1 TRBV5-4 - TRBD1 TGTGCCAGCAGCTTGGCAGGGGGCGCGGGGAACACTGAAGCTTTCTTT CASSLAGGAGNTEAFF
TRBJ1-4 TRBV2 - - TGTGCCAGCAGCTGGGACCAAGAACAAAAACTGTTTTTT CASSWDQEQKLFF
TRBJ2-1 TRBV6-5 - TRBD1 TGTGCCAGCAGTTACACTGGGACAGGGGGTTCGGAGGAGCAGTTCTTC CASSYTGTGGSEEQFF
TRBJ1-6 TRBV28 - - TGTGCCAGTCGGGACGACAGATCGGCTTCACCCCTCCACTTT CASRDDRSASPLHF
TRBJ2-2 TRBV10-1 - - TGCGCCAGCAGTGAGGCGGACCCCACCGGGGAGCTGTTTTTT CASSEADPTGELFF
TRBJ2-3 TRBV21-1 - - TGTGCCAGCAGCAAACTGGTCCGTAATAGCACAGATACGCAGTATTTT CASSKLVRNSTDTQYF
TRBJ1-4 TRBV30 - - TGTGCCTGGAGTCTCCCACGGGACCTTGGTGAAAAACTGTTTTTT CAWSLPRDLGEKLFF
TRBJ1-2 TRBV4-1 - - TGCGCCAGCAGCCAAGAATGGACAGACTATGGCTACACCTTC CASSQEWTDYGYTF
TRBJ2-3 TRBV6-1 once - TGTGCCAGCAGTGGGTTGGTTTGGCCAGATACGCAGTATTTT CASSGLVWPDTQYF
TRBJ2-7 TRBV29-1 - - TGCAGCGTTGAAGTTACAGGGCGGGGGGAGCAGTACTTC CSVEVTGRGEQYF
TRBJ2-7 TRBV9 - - TGTGCCAGCAGCCAGGGGGCCGGCGGGAGGTACGAGCAGTACTTC CASSQGAGGRYEQYF
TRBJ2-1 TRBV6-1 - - TGTGCCAGTGGGACACTCTACAATGAGCAGTTCTTC CASGTLYNEQFF
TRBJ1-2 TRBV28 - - TGTGCCAGCGGAATCGGGGGCTATGGCTACACCTTC CASGIGGYGYTF